The 20 T cell receptor beta chains presented below share a single source sample, sequenced in a study of T cells in Graves' hyperthyroidism and ophthalmopathy. TCR beta CDR3 region amplification was performed from RNA transcripts. A first-round RT-PCR of the TCR CDR3 used the HTBI primer set. MiXCR, run by TCRdb on the multiplex PCR reads, gives a single entry per CDR3 protein. The sample contains under 350,000 distinct CDR3 sequences, 21% of which appear only once. Sample: blood. The receptors here all came from a woman aged 45 to 65 with Graves' hyperthyroidism.

This clonotype was observed at least ten times. The J gene is TRBJ1-5, the V gene TRBV28, with no clear D. Germline loops: CDR1 MDHEN, CDR2 SYDVKM. The CDR3 is 15 amino acids. With 2 bases removed from V and 2 bases from J, the gap between germline ends came to 10 bases. CDR3: CASSLQVAGNQPQHF. In DNA form, the CDR3 reads TGTGCCAGCAGTTTACAGGTGGCGGGCAATCAGCCCCAGCATTTT.

The rearrangement uses TRBV5-4 and TRBJ2-1, with D possibly matching TRBD2 (6 bases). V was cut by 4 bases and J by 5 bases, with 13 bases left in between. The V gene's germline CDR1 is SGHNT and CDR2 YYREEE (reference sequence). This CDR3 has 14 residues. CDR3 sequence reads: CASSRDSTNNEQFF. CDR3 nucleotides: TGTGCCAGCAGCCGGGACTCCACTAACAATGAGCAGTTCTTC.

This clonotype has a count of ten or more. This chain connects TRBV7-9 to TRBJ2-7; D is ambiguous. V lost 1 base to trimming and J lost 2 bases, with 9 bases between them. Germline V gives CDR1 SEHNR, CDR2 FQNEAQ (reference sequence). The CDR3 totals 14 residues. The CDR3 region has the DNA TGTGCCAGCAGCTTAGTTGTCAGTCCCTACGAGCAGTACTTC. Translating it yields CASSLVVSPYEQYF.

The V and J genes are TRBV10-1 and TRBJ2-5; the D is unclear. The CDR3 sequence is 14 residues long. V lost 3 bases and J 5 bases, leaving 13 bases between the germline ends. Germline V gene lookup returns CDR1 WNHNN and CDR2 SYGVQD (reference sequence). CDR3 sequence: CASSERGFEETQYF. The DNA of the CDR3 is TGCGCCAGCAGTGAACGCGGATTTGAGGAGACCCAGTACTTC.

The chain carries TRBV29-1 and TRBJ2-5, with D possibly matching TRBD2 (6 bases). V was clipped by 6 bases and J by 4 bases, with 24 bases between them. Germline CDR1 is SQVTM and CDR2 is ANQGSEA. There are 16 residues in the CDR3. CDR3 loop: CSVSGTQSGFLETQYF. CDR3 nucleotide sequence: TGCAGCGTCTCGGGGACTCAATCAGGATTCTTAGAGACCCAGTACTTC.

This clonotype was found many times. The rearrangement links TRBV6-1 to TRBJ1-4, with D possibly being TRBD1 (6 bases). This CDR3 comprises 16 residues. Germline V CDR1 and CDR2: MNHNS, SASEGT. The V and J ends lost 6 bases and 0 bases respectively, with 14 bases between them. CDR3 amino acids: CASSRGQLATNEKLFF. Here the CDR3 DNA reads TGTGCCAGCAGCCGTGGACAGCTTGCAACTAATGAAAAACTGTTTTTT.

This clonotype was seen repeatedly, ten times or more. The V and J genes are TRBV7-3 and TRBJ1-1; possibly TRBD1 for D (5 bases). The CDR3 loop spans 16 amino acids. Trimming shortened V by 1 base and J by 0 bases, and 12 bases separated the two germline ends. Germline values: CDR1 SGHTA, CDR2 FQGTGA. CDR3 DNA sequence: TGTGCCAGCAGCTTAATGACAGTTGCCATGAACACTGAAGCTTTCTTT. This codes for CASSLMTVAMNTEAFF.

This clonotype was detected ten times or more. This rearrangement joins TRBV6-6 to TRBJ2-3; a possible D gene is TRBD2 (5 bases). Germline lookup yields CDR1 MNHNY and CDR2 SVGAGI (reference sequence). Trimming cost V 2 bases and J 0 bases, with 21 bases left between them. CDR3 length equals 19 residues. CDR3 coding DNA: TGTGCCAGCAGTTACGGGTTAGCAGGAGGTCTTGCTAGCACAGATACGCAGTATTTT. It specifies CASSYGLAGGLASTDTQYF.

This clonotype was observed a handful of times. The genes are TRBV28 and TRBJ2-7; 9 bases map to TRBD2. Germline CDR1 reads MDHEN; CDR2 reads SYDVKM. The CDR3 has 13 residues. Losses at the gene ends were 8 bases for V and 4 bases for J; bases not matched to a gene: 6. CDR3 amino acids: CASGWTSEYEQYF. CDR3 nucleotide sequence: TGTGCCAGCGGATGGACTAGCGAATACGAGCAGTACTTC.

In regard to this clonotype: Given a much more abundant clone one base away, this may be a read error. A read error is likely, as this CDR3 ends without the conserved phenylalanine or tryptophan. V is TRBV5-4 and J is TRBJ2-1; a weak D match, TRBD1 (6 bases). V was trimmed by 4 bases and J by 0 bases, leaving 17 bases between them. The CDR3 has 17 residues. Per germline, CDR1 SGHNT and CDR2 YYREEE (reference sequence). CDR3 sequence (DNA): TGTGCCAGCAGCCAGGACAGTCCTTGGAGCTCCTACAATGAGCAGTTCCTC. Translating gives CASSQDSPWSSYNEQFL.

The chain is built from TRBV14 and TRBJ2-2; no reliable D call. This CDR3 contains 14 residues. CDR1 and CDR2 from the germline V gene are SGHDN and FVKESK. Trimming took off 2 bases at V and 0 bases at J, with 4 bases between the two ends. Here the CDR3 DNA reads TGTGCCAGCAGCCAACACGCGAACACCGGGGAGCTGTTTTTT. Amino acids: CASSQHANTGELFF.

In this sample, this clonotype turned up many times. J is TRBJ2-2 and V is TRBV30; D may be TRBD1 (5 bases). With 2 bases removed from V and 3 bases from J, the gap between germline ends came to 10 bases. In germline, CDR1 is GTSNPN, CDR2 SVGIG (reference sequence). The length of the CDR3 is 14 residues. The CDR3 reads CAWSIGVYTGELFF. The CDR3 DNA follows: TGTGCCTGGAGTATAGGGGTGTACACCGGGGAGCTGTTTTTT.

The table lists this clonotype with many counts. The chain joins TRBV12-3 or TRBV12-4 to TRBJ1-2, with D possibly being TRBD1 (5 bases). V dropped 4 bases and J dropped 4 bases, with 10 bases sitting between them. The CDR3 extends over 13 amino acids. CDR3 sequence reads: CASSSGPFYGYTF. The CDR3 DNA reads TGTGCCAGCAGTTCGGGACCGTTCTATGGCTACACCTTC.

The V and J genes are TRBV11-3 and TRBJ2-1, with TRBD1 matching over 12 bases. Trimming at V came to 0 bases and at J to 9 bases, leaving 12 bases not matched to a gene. This CDR3 region has 18 residues. Germline V gene sequence: CDR1 SGHNT, CDR2 YENEEA. The CDR3 is CASSLDRGGTGGFSEQFF. The CDR3 DNA follows: TGTGCCAGCAGCTTAGATAGGGGGGGGACAGGGGGCTTTAGTGAGCAGTTCTTC.

This clonotype occurred many times. The V and J genes are TRBV11-2 and TRBJ1-5, with D maybe TRBD1 (6 bases). V dropped 5 bases and J dropped 0 bases, with 17 bases sitting between them. The CDR3 has 17 residues. Germline loops: CDR1 SGHAT, CDR2 FQNNGV. CDR3 in DNA: TGTGCCAGCAGCCCGGGGACAAGCCCTTTTAGCAATCAGCCCCAGCATTTT. Translating gives CASSPGTSPFSNQPQHF.

There are many counts of this clonotype. V gene TRBV5-1 combines with J gene TRBJ1-5, with a tentative D call TRBD1 (6 bases). Trimming took off 4 bases at V and 3 bases at J, with 14 bases between the two ends. The germline V gene has CDR1 SGHRS and CDR2 YFSETQ. CDR3 length equals 15 residues. The DNA of the CDR3 is TGCGCCAGCAGCGAAGTGGGGGGCGTCAATCAGCCCCAGCATTTT. This translates into CASSEVGGVNQPQHF.

The chain uses TRBV4-1 and TRBJ1-5, with D perhaps TRBD1 (5 bases). The germline V gene encodes CDR1 MGHRA and CDR2 YSYEKL. Trimming pared 1 base from V and 2 bases from J, leaving 15 bases between. The CDR3 consists of 17 residues. As DNA, the CDR3 is TGCGCCAGCAGCCAAGGGTCCCAGGGTCTGGGCAATCAGCCCCAGCATTTT. Its protein is CASSQGSQGLGNQPQHF.

This chain joins TRBV28 and TRBJ2-7; D gene uncertain. Per germline, CDR1 MDHEN and CDR2 SYDVKM. V dropped 6 bases and J dropped 2 bases, with 20 bases sitting between them. The CDR3 covers 16 residues. CDR3 in DNA: TGTGCCAGCAGCCAAAGGACCGACCCCGTCCCCTACGAGCAGTACTTC. Its translation is CASSQRTDPVPYEQYF. Based on the CDR3 plus reference TRBV28 and TRBJ2-7, the full variable domain is DVKVTQSSRYLVKRTGEKVFLECVQDMDHENMFWYRQDPGLGLRLIYFSYDVKMKEKGDIPEGYSVSREKKERFSLILESASTNQTSMYLCASSQRTDPVPYEQYFGPGTRLTVT.

This clonotype has ten or more counts. The chain is built from TRBV12-3 or TRBV12-4 and TRBJ2-1; D possibly matches TRBD1 or TRBD2 (5 bases each). CDR3 length: 16 residues. V was clipped by 3 bases and J by 5 bases, with 17 bases between them. Here the CDR3 DNA reads TGTGCCAGCAGTTTTAGTTTGGGACCGAATCACAATGAGCAGTTCTTC. This sequence encodes CASSFSLGPNHNEQFF.

The table lists this clonotype with a few counts. This chain connects TRBV19 to TRBJ2-7; D remains unclear. Trimming cost V 4 bases and J 4 bases, with 14 bases left between them. Germline V gene data show CDR1 as LNHDA and CDR2 as SQIVND (reference sequence). The CDR3 loop spans 14 amino acids. CDR3 sequence reads: CASSTAPPPYEQYF. CDR3 DNA sequence: TGTGCCAGTAGTACAGCCCCACCCCCATACGAGCAGTACTTC.